Listed below are T cell receptor beta chains from one sample, sequenced in a study of blood T cell repertoires in COVID-19. Only in-frame clones appear in the TCRdb table, and some are missing; sequencing was by immunoSEQ multiplex PCR. The sample has 45,000 to 65,000 clones, 81% seen once. The sample was peripheral blood. All receptors come from a woman aged 55-70 years with acute or convalescent COVID-19. Both conserved end residues are part of each CDR3. A D gene is named only where the DNA matches it firmly. Clone size is shown for a subset of rows, as once, few, many or a class of expanded clone.

>TRBD1|.|TRBV28|TRBJ2-7
CASTPPGQVGEQYF
TGTGCCAGCACCCCACCGGGACAGGTAGGCGAGCAGTACTTC
>.|.|TRBV5-6|TRBJ2-3
CASSFDLTSGDTQYF
TGTGCCAGCAGCTTCGACTTGACCTCCGGGGATACGCAGTATTTT
>.|.|TRBV12-3/TRBV12-4|TRBJ2-7
CASRQGSSYEQYF
TGTGCCAGCAGGCAGGGGAGCTCCTACGAGCAGTACTTC
>TRBD2|.|TRBV7-6|TRBJ2-1
CASSYWTSGGSNEQFF
TGTGCCAGCAGCTACTGGACTAGCGGGGGCTCGAATGAGCAGTTCTTC
>.|.|TRBV18|TRBJ1-1
CASSRQEMEAFF
TGTGCCAGCTCAAGACAAGAAATGGAAGCTTTCTTT
>.|.|TRBV3-1/TRBV3-2|TRBJ2-4
CASSQGLVYGMTIQYF
TGTGCCAGCAGCCAAGGACTAGTTTACGGGATGACCATTCAGTACTTC
>.|.|TRBV7-8|TRBJ2-1
CASSLVGREEQFF
TGTGCCAGCAGCTTAGTTGGAAGGGAGGAGCAGTTCTTC
>TRBD2|.|TRBV27|TRBJ2-3
CATRTSGGVYTQYF
TGTGCCACCCGGACTAGCGGGGGGGTGTATACGCAGTATTTT
>TRBD1|.|TRBV4-1|TRBJ2-2
CASSQAGTGSGTGELFF
TGCGCCAGCAGCCAAGCGGGGACAGGGTCGGGCACCGGGGAGCTGTTTTTT
>TRBD1|.|TRBV11-3|TRBJ2-1
CASSLRGTGGNEQFF
TGTGCCAGCAGCTTGAGAGGCACAGGGGGCAATGAGCAGTTCTTC
>.|.|TRBV6-5|TRBJ1-1
CASRTSGGNTEAFF
TGTGCCAGCAGGACATCCGGGGGAAACACTGAAGCTTTCTTT
>.|.|TRBV24-1|TRBJ2-1
CATSDRSEQFF
TGTGCCACCAGTGATCGCAGTGAGCAGTTCTTC
>.|.|TRBV24-1|TRBJ2-1
CATSDPTGRTYNEQFF
TGTGCCACCAGTGATCCCACTGGGAGGACCTACAATGAGCAGTTCTTC
>TRBD1|.|TRBV7-2|TRBJ1-4
CASSLTGGVEKLFF
TGTGCCAGCAGCCTCACAGGGGGTGTTGAAAAACTGTTTTTT
>.|.|TRBV18|TRBJ1-1
CASSPALQGFEAFF
TGTGCCAGCTCGCCTGCCCTCCAGGGGTTTGAAGCTTTCTTT
>.|few|TRBV12-3/TRBV12-4|TRBJ1-1
CASSPGGNTEAFF
TGTGCCAGCAGCCCGGGGGGGAACACTGAAGCTTTCTTT
>.|.|TRBV6-6|TRBJ1-5
CASSYSGLGDKHF
TGTGCCAGCAGTTACTCGGGGTTGGGGGACAAGCATTTT
>TRBD2|once|TRBV25-1|TRBJ2-5
CASMRGARETQYF
TGTGCCAGCATGCGGGGGGCCCGGGAGACCCAGTACTTC
>TRBD2|few|TRBV7-3|TRBJ2-1
CASSLPLASGGASSYNEQFF
TGTGCCAGCAGCTTACCCCTGGCTAGCGGGGGTGCTAGCTCCTACAATGAGCAGTTCTTC
>TRBD1|.|TRBV2|TRBJ1-5
CASTGQVDQPQHF
TGTGCCAGCACTGGACAGGTCGATCAGCCCCAGCATTTT
>.|.|TRBV9|TRBJ1-1
CASSPRQMNTEAFF
TGTGCCAGCAGCCCCCGACAGATGAACACTGAAGCTTTCTTT
>.|.|TRBV6-5|TRBJ1-4
CASSPGTRNEKLFF
TGTGCCAGCAGTCCCGGGACAAGAAATGAAAAACTGTTTTTT
>.|.|TRBV11-2|TRBJ2-1
CASSSLWSNEQFF
TGTGCCAGCAGCTCGTTGTGGAGCAATGAGCAGTTCTTC
>TRBD1|few|TRBV2|TRBJ1-4
CASGNRGLTNEKLFF
TGTGCCAGCGGTAACAGGGGGCTTACTAATGAAAAACTGTTTTTT
>.|.|TRBV5-4|TRBJ1-5
CASSTGISNQPQHF
TGTGCCAGCAGCACAGGGATTAGCAATCAGCCCCAGCATTTT
>.|.|TRBV20-1|TRBJ2-1
CSASGGGGLSYNEQFF
TGCAGTGCTAGTGGAGGGGGGGGTCTCTCCTACAATGAGCAGTTCTTC
>TRBD2|few|TRBV6-2/TRBV6-3|TRBJ2-1
CASSTLAGSYNEQFF
TGTGCCAGCAGTACTCTAGCGGGGTCCTACAATGAGCAGTTCTTC
>.|.|TRBV7-8|TRBJ2-5
CASSSKGGSGRETQYF
TGTGCCAGCAGCTCGAAGGGGGGGAGCGGTCGGGAGACCCAGTACTTC
>TRBD1|.|TRBV5-1|TRBJ2-5
CASSMTGEETQYF
TGCGCCAGCAGCATGACAGGGGAAGAGACCCAGTACTTC
>TRBD2|medium-sized|TRBV5-8|TRBJ2-7
CASSWGLVYEQYF
TGTGCCAGCAGCTGGGGACTAGTCTACGAGCAGTACTTC
>.|.|TRBV7-9|TRBJ1-1
CASSLGTGTTNTEAFF
TGTGCCAGCAGCTTAGGGACCGGGACAACGAACACTGAAGCTTTCTTT
>TRBD2|few|TRBV12-3/TRBV12-4|TRBJ2-7
CASSPTSTYEQYF
TGTGCCAGCAGCCCGACTAGCACCTACGAGCAGTACTTC
>TRBD1|.|TRBV5-8|TRBJ1-1
CASSFETGTGKAFF
TGTGCCAGCAGCTTTGAGACCGGGACAGGGAAAGCTTTCTTT
>TRBD1|.|TRBV2|TRBJ1-1
CASRGQGAGTEAFF
TGTGCCAGCAGAGGGCAGGGGGCGGGCACTGAAGCTTTCTTT
>TRBD1|once|TRBV5-1|TRBJ2-7
CASSSGQGRYEQYF
TGCGCCAGCAGCAGCGGACAGGGGCGTTACGAGCAGTACTTC
>TRBD1|.|TRBV2|TRBJ1-5
CASTGAYSNQPQHF
TGTGCCTCGACAGGGGCCTATAGCAATCAGCCCCAGCATTTT
>.|.|TRBV7-8|TRBJ2-3
CASSDAGVGLADTQYF
TGTGCCAGCAGTGACGCAGGGGTGGGTTTGGCAGATACGCAGTATTTT
>.|.|TRBV2|TRBJ1-1
CASTYLNPNTEAFF
TGTGCCAGCACCTACTTGAACCCGAACACTGAAGCTTTCTTT
>TRBD1|once|TRBV6-1|TRBJ2-7
CASSETGTGVDEQYF
TGTGCCAGCAGTGAGACCGGGACAGGGGTTGACGAGCAGTACTTC
>.|.|TRBV5-1|TRBJ1-4
CASSLVSTNEKLFF
TGCGCCAGCAGCCTCGTCTCAACTAATGAAAAACTGTTTTTT
>.|.|TRBV7-8|TRBJ2-7
CASSGSVGSIAEQYF
TGTGCCAGCAGCGGAAGCGTAGGATCCATAGCCGAGCAGTACTTC
>TRBD2|once|TRBV4-2|TRBJ2-2
CASAGPKRGGHRDTGELFF
TGTGCCAGCGCCGGACCAAAACGGGGGGGCCATCGGGACACCGGGGAGCTGTTTTTT
>.|.|TRBV6-5|TRBJ1-2
CASSHRGEGYGYTF
TGTGCCAGCAGTCATAGGGGGGAGGGCTATGGCTACACCTTC
>.|.|TRBV9|TRBJ1-3
CASSATQGTGNTIYF
TGTGCCAGCAGCGCGACGCAGGGTACCGGAAACACCATATATTTT
>.|.|TRBV7-9|TRBJ2-1
CASRTSARLLYNEQFF
TGTGCCAGCAGGACTTCGGCCCGGCTACTCTACAATGAGCAGTTCTTC
>.|.|TRBV30|TRBJ1-2
CAWRWELANYGYTF
TGTGCCTGGAGGTGGGAGTTGGCTAACTATGGCTACACCTTC
>TRBD1|.|TRBV30|TRBJ1-3
CAWKVDRGSGNTIYF
TGTGCCTGGAAAGTGGACAGGGGCTCTGGAAACACCATATATTTT
>TRBD1|.|TRBV19|TRBJ1-6
CASSTFQGGNSPLHF
TGTGCCAGTAGTACCTTCCAGGGGGGTAATTCACCCCTCCACTTT
>.|.|TRBV29-1|TRBJ2-7
CSVGTAYEQYF
TGCAGCGTTGGGACAGCCTACGAGCAGTACTTC
>.|few|TRBV28|TRBJ2-6
CASSLEYRPSGANVLTF
TGTGCCAGCAGTTTGGAATACAGGCCCTCTGGGGCCAACGTCCTGACTTTC
>.|few|TRBV3-1/TRBV3-2|TRBJ1-1
CASSQVGGMNTEAFF
TGTGCCAGCAGCCAAGTCGGGGGGATGAACACTGAAGCTTTCTTT
>.|few|TRBV10-3|TRBJ1-6
CAISKTKDDDSPLHF
TGTGCCATCAGTAAGACTAAGGACGACGATTCACCCCTCCACTTT
>.|few|TRBV5-1|TRBJ1-6
CASSLGSGFNSPLHF
TGCGCCAGCAGCCTTGGAAGCGGGTTTAATTCACCCCTCCACTTT
>.|.|TRBV3-1/TRBV3-2|TRBJ1-4
CASSLGQTFEKLFF
TGTGCCAGCAGCCTAGGACAGACGTTTGAAAAACTGTTTTTT
>.|.|TRBV28|TRBJ1-4
CASRPLGQPLTTNEKLFF
TGTGCCAGCAGGCCCCTCGGACAGCCCCTCACAACTAATGAAAAACTGTTTTTT
>.|.|TRBV28|TRBJ2-4
CASSLGETRAKNIQYF
TGTGCCAGCAGTTTGGGAGAGACGCGTGCCAAAAACATTCAGTACTTC
>TRBD2|.|TRBV9|TRBJ2-3
CASSVEGLADTQYF
TGTGCCAGCAGCGTAGAAGGACTAGCGGATACGCAGTATTTT